This T cell receptor (beta chain) was obtained from a study of memory CD4+ T cells and cytomegalovirus serostatus. Per germline, CDR1 SGHTA and CDR2 FQGTGA. V lost 2 bases to trimming and J lost 0 bases, with 9 bases between them. The CDR3 contains 15 residues. Generated by immunoSEQ multiplex PCR, the TCRdb table keeps only in-frame clones and is missing some. Of about 61,000 clones in the sample, around 86% were seen once. Single viable CD3+CD4+CD8-CD45RO+ cells were sorted as the memory CD4+ T cells. The genes are TRBV7-3 and TRBJ2-3; D perhaps matches TRBD2 (5 bases). The sequence was collected from an adult in good health and CMV-seronegative. Sequenced input: memory CD4+ T cells from blood. In nucleotides, the CDR3 is TGTGCCAGCAGCTTACACCCGGGAAGCACAGATACGCAGTATTTT. Its protein is CASSLHPGSTDTQYF.